This TCR beta chain is drawn from a study of identical twins. The CDR3 is made up of 12 amino acids. V was pared by 6 bases and J by 7 bases, with 15 bases between. The germline V gene encodes CDR1 DFQATT and CDR2 SNEGSKA (reference sequence). One entry per CDR3 protein, called by TCRdb with MiXCR from the 5' RACE reads. The sample has 300,000 to 400,000 distinct CDR3 sequences; approximately 13% are singletons. The data were also submitted as part of a second study, on yellow fever vaccine responses in identical twins.

The sample was CD8+ T cells sorted from blood. The genes are TRBV20-1 and TRBJ2-5; D call uncertain. The source is a woman in her late teens or twenties in good health. DNA for the CDR3: TGCAGTGCCACCCCACGGTCCTGGACCCAGTACTTC. Its translation: CSATPRSWTQYF.